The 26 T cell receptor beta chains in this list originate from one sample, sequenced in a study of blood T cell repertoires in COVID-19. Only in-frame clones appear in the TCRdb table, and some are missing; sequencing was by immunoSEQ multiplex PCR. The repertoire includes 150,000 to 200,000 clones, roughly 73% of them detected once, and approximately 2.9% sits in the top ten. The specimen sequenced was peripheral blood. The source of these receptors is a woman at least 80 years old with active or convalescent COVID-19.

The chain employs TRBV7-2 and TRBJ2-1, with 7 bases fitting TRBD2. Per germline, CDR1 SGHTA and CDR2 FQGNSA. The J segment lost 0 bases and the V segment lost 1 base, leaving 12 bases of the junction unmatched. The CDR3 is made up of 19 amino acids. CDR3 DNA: TGTGCCAGCAGCTTAGTTTTTCGGGGGGACCCAAGCTCCTACAATGAGCAGTTCTTC. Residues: CASSLVFRGDPSSYNEQFF.

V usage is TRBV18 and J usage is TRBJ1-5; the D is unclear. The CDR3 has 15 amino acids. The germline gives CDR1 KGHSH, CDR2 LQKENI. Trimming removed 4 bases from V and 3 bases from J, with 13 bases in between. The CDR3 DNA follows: TGTGCCAGCTCACTTGTGCGACACAACAATCAGCCCCAGCATTTT. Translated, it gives CASSLVRHNNQPQHF.

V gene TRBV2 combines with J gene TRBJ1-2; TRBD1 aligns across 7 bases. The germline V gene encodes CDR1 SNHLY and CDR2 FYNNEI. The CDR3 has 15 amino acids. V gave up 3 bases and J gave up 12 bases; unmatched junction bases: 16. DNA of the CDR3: TGTGCCAGCAGTGACTTACTGGGACAGCCCCGTACGGACACCTTC. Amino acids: CASSDLLGQPRTDTF.

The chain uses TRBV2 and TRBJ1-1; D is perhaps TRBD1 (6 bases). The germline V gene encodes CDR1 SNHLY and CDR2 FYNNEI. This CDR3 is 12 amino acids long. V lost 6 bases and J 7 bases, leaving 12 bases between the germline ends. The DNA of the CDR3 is TGTGCCAGCAGCCCGACAGGCTATGAAGCTTTCTTT. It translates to CASSPTGYEAFF.

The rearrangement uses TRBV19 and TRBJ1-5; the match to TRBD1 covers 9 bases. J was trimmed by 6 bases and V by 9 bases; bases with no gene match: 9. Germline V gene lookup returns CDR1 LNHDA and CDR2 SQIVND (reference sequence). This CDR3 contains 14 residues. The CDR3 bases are TGTGCCAGCCACTTCGGACAGGGGACTCAGCCCCAGCATTTT. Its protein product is CASHFGQGTQPQHF.

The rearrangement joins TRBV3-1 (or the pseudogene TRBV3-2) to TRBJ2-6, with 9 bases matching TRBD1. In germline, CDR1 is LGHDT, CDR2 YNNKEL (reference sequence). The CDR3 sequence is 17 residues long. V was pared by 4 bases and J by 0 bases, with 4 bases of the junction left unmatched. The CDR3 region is CASSPGQGVSGANVLTF. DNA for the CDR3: TGTGCCAGCAGCCCGGGACAGGGAGTCTCTGGGGCCAACGTCCTGACTTTC.

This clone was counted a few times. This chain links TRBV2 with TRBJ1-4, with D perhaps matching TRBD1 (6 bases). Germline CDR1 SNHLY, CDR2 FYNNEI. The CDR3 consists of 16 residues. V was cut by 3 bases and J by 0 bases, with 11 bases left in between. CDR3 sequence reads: CASSEDEGATNEKLFF. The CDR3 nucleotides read TGTGCCAGCAGTGAGGATGAGGGGGCAACTAATGAAAAACTGTTTTTT.

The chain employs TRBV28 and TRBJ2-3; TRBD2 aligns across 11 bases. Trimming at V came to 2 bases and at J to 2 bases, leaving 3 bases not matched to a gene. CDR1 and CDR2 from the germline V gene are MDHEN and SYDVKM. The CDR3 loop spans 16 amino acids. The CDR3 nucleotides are TGTGCCAGCAGTTTACTAGCGGGGGGCGTCACAGATACGCAGTATTTT. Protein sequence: CASSLLAGGVTDTQYF.

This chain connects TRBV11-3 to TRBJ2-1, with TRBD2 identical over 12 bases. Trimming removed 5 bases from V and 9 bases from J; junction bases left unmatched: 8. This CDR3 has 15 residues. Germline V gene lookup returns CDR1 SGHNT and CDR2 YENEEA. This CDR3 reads CASSVGGLAGREQFF. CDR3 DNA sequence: TGTGCCAGCAGCGTAGGGGGACTAGCGGGTCGTGAGCAGTTCTTC.

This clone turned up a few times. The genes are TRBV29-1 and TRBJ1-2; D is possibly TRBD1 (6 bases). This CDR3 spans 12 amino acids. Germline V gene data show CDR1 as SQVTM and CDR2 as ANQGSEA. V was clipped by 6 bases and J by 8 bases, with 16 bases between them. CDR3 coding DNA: TGCAGCGTCTGGGGCCTAGACAGGGGCTACACCTTC. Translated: CSVWGLDRGYTF.

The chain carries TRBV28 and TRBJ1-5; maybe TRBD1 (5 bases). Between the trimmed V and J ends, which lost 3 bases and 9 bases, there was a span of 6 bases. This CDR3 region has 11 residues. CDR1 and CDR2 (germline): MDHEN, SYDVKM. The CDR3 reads CASSFTGPQHF. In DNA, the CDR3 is TGTGCCAGCAGTTTCACAGGGCCCCAGCATTTT.

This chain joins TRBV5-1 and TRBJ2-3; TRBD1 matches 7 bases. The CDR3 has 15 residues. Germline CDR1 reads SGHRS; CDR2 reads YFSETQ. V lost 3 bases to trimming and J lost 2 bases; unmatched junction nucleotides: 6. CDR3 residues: CASSWSGTDTDTQYF. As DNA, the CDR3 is TGCGCCAGCAGCTGGTCCGGGACAGACACAGATACGCAGTATTTT.

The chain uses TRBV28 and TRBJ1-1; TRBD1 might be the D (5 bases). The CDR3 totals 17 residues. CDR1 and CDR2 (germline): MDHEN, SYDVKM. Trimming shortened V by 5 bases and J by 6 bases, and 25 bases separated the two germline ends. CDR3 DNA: TGTGCCAGCAGTCCCCGTGGAATGTCTGGGGCTATCGCTGAAGCTTTCTTT. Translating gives CASSPRGMSGAIAEAFF.

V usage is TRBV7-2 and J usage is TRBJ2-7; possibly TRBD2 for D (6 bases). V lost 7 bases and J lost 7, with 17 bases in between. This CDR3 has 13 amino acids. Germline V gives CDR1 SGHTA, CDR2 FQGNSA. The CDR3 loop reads CASMLAVAFEQYF. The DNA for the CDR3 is TGTGCCAGCATGTTAGCGGTAGCTTTTGAGCAGTACTTC.

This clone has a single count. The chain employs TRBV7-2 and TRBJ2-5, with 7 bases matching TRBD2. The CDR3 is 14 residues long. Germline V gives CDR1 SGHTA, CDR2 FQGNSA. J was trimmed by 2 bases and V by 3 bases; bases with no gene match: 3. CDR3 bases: TGTGCCAGCAGCTTCAACGGGGGGCAAGAGACCCAGTACTTC. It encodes CASSFNGGQETQYF. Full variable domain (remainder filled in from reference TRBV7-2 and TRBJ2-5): GAGVSQSPSNKVTEKGKDVELRCDPISGHTALYWYRQSLGQGLEFLIYFQGNSAPDKSGLPSDRFSAERTGGSVSTLTIQRTQQEDSAVYLCASSFNGGQETQYFGPGTRLLVL.

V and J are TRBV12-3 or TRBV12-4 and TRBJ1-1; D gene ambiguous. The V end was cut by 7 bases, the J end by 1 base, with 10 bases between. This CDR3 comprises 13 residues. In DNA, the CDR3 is TGTGCCAGCACCCTGACACCGAACACTGAAGCTTTCTTT. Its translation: CASTLTPNTEAFF.

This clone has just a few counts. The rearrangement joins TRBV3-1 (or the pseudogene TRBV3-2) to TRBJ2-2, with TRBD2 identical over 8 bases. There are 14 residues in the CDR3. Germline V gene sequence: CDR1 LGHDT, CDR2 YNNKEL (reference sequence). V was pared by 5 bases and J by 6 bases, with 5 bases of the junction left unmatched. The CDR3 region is CASSSRGGSGELFF. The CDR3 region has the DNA TGTGCCAGCAGCAGTCGGGGGGGTTCCGGGGAGCTGTTTTTT.

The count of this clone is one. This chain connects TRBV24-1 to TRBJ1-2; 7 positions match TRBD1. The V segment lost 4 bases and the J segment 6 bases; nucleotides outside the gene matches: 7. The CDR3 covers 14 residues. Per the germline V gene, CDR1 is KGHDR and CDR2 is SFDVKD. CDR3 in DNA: TGTGCCACCAGTGACTCTTATACAGGGGATGGCTACACCTTC. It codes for CATSDSYTGDGYTF.

The CDR3 loop reads CASSPHGQFGTEAFF. The CDR3 nucleotides are TGTGCCAGCAGTCCGCATGGACAGTTTGGCACTGAAGCTTTCTTT. V gene TRBV6-6 combines with J gene TRBJ1-1, with a weak D call TRBD1 (6 bases). Trimming took 5 bases from V and 4 from J, leaving 17 bases between them. The germline gives CDR1 MNHNY, CDR2 SVGAGI (reference sequence). The CDR3 loop spans 15 amino acids.

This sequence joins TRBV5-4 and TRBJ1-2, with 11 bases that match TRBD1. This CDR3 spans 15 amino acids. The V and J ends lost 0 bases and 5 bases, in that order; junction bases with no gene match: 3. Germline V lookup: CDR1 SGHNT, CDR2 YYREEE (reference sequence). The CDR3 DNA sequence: TGTGCCAGCAGCTTGGGGGACAGGGGGAATTATGGCTACACCTTC. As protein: CASSLGDRGNYGYTF.

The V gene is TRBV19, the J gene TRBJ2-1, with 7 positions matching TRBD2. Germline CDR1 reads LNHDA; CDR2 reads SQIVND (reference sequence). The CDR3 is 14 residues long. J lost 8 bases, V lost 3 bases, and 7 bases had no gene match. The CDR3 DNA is TGTGCCAGTAGTATCCGGACTAGTCTCGATGAGCAGTTCTTC. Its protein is CASSIRTSLDEQFF.

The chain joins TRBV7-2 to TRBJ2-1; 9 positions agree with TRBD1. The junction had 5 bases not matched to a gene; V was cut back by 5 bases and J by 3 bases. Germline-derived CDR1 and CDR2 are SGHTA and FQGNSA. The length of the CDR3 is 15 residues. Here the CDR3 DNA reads TGTGCCAGCAGCCCGGGACAGGGTAACTACAATGAGCAGTTCTTC. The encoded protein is CASSPGQGNYNEQFF. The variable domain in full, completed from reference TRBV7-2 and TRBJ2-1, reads GAGVSQSPSNKVTEKGKDVELRCDPISGHTALYWYRQSLGQGLEFLIYFQGNSAPDKSGLPSDRFSAERTGGSVSTLTIQRTQQEDSAVYLCASSPGQGNYNEQFFGPGTRLTVL.

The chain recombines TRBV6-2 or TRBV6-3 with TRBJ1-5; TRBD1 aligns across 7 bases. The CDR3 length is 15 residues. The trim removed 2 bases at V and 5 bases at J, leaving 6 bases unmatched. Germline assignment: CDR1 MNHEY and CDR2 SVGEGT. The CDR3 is CASSYRGRDYQPQHF. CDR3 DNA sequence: TGTGCCAGCAGTTACAGGGGGCGAGACTATCAGCCCCAGCATTTT.

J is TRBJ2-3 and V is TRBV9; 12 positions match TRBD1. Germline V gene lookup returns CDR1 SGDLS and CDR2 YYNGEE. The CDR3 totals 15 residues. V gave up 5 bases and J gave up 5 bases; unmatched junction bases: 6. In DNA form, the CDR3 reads TGTGCCAGCAGAAAGGGACAGGGGGCTGGAGATACGCAGTATTTT. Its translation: CASRKGQGAGDTQYF.

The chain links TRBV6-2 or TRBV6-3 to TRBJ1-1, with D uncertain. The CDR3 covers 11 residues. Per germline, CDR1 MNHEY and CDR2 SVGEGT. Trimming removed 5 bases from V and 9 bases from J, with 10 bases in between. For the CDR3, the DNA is TGTGCCAGCAGTAATCAGATACAAGCTTTCTTT. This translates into CASSNQIQAFF.

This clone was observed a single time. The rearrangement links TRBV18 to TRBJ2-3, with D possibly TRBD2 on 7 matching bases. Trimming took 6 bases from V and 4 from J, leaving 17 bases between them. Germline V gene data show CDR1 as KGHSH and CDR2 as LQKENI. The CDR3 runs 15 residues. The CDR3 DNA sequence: TGTGCCAGCTCCCACTTGGGGGGGCTCCCAGATACGCAGTATTTT. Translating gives CASSHLGGLPDTQYF.